The clone carrying this TCR beta chain was picked up a small number of times. No antigen is known for it. Trimming removed 2 bases from V and 9 bases from J; junction bases left unmatched: 5. Per germline, CDR1 MNHNS and CDR2 SASEGT. The CDR3 is 14 amino acids. Using its own MiXCR run on the RACE reads, TCRdb lists one record per CDR3 protein. The table includes approximately 50,000 distinct CDR3 sequences, approximately 9.9% detected once. The time point is: patch test 3, about 24 weeks after DPC sensitization. Treatment meaning: therapeutic diphenylcyclopropenone sensitization with weekly scalp DPC. Samples of blood were obtained prior to the application of each patch test. The data stem from a study of human T cells and chemical hapten exposure. Overall study context: The upper back received 0.01% DPC by patch testing, with results read at 6 days. General study points: The study found expanded TCRs formed significantly more large CDR3 similarity clusters than controls. Given that the donors had alopecia, their immune response may differ from that seen in healthy people.

V usage is TRBV6-1 and J usage is TRBJ2-1; TRBD1 matches 9 bases. This material consisted of whole blood, taken in connection with sensitization to the hapten diphenylcyclopropenone (DPC). The receptor's source is a woman between 35 and 50 years old with alopecia areata. Some clones in this sample may be carry-over from other donors' samples. The CDR3: CASSEHRGQSEQFF. Here the CDR3 DNA reads TGTGCCAGCAGTGAACACAGGGGGCAGAGTGAGCAGTTCTTC.